This TCR beta chain was sequenced during a study of cytomegalovirus exposure and HLA in healthy donors. Study details: HLA-typed donors contributed around 82 million unique TCRs, which were held in an early data release.

Study results and limitations: TCR beta chain V- and J-gene trimming was linked, in a later analysis, to a missense variant in DCLRE1C. The records held CMV serostatus as the only immune exposure information.

Worth noting for this clone: Its antigen is currently unknown.

V was shortened by 4 bases and J by 4 bases, with 14 bases between the two germline ends. This CDR3 contains 16 residues. Per the germline V gene, CDR1 is MGHDK and CDR2 is SYGVNS. Both 60 Vbeta primers and 13 Jbeta primers went into the PCR. Clones were read by immunoSEQ multiplex PCR, and TCRdb kept only the in-frame ones, dropping some. This sample yields approximately 70,000 clones, of which approximately 78% are seen a single time; over 9.5% belongs to the top ten. The origin of this receptor is a man aged 35 to 55 in good health and CMV-seronegative. Source material: PBMCs. The V and J genes are TRBV25-1 and TRBJ2-6; tentative D call: TRBD1 (5 bases). The DNA for the CDR3 is TGTGCCAGCAGTGCCCCACAGGCGTTGGGGGCCAACGTCCTGACTTTC. Its protein is CASSAPQALGANVLTF.